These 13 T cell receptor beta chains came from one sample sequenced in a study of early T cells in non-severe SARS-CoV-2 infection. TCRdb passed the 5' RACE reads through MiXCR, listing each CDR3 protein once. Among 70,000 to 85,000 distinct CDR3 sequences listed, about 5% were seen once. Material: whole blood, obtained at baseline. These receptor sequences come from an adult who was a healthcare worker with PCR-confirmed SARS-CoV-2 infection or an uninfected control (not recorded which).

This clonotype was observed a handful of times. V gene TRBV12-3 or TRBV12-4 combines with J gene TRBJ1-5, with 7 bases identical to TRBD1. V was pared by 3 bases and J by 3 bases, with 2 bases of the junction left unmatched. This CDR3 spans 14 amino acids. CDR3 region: CASSFTGVNQPQHF. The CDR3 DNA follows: TGTGCCAGCAGTTTTACAGGGGTCAATCAGCCCCAGCATTTT.

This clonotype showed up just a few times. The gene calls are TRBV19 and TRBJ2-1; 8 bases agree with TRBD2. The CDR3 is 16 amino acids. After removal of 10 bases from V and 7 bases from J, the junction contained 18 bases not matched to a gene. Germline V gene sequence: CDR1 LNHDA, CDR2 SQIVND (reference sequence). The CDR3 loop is CATSREGGPRVNEQFF. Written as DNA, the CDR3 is TGTGCCACGAGCCGGGAGGGAGGGCCGAGAGTGAATGAGCAGTTCTTC.

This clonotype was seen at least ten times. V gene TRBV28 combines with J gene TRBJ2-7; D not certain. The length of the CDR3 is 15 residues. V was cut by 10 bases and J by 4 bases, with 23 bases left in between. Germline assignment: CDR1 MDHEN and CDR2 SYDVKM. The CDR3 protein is CATRHPADPPYEQYF. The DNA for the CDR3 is TGTGCCACCCGTCACCCGGCGGATCCCCCGTACGAGCAGTACTTC.

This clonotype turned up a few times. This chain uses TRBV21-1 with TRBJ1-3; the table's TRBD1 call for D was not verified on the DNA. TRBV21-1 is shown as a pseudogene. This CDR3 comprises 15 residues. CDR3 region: CASVNRGSSGNTIYF. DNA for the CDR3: TGTGCCAGCGTGAACAGGGGAAGCTCTGGAAACACCATATATTTT.

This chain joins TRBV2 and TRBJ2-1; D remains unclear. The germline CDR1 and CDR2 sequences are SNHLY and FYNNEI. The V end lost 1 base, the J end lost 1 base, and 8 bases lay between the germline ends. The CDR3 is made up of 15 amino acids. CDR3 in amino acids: CASSEGSRSYNEQFF. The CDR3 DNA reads TGTGCCAGCAGTGAAGGCAGCAGATCCTACAATGAGCAGTTCTTC.

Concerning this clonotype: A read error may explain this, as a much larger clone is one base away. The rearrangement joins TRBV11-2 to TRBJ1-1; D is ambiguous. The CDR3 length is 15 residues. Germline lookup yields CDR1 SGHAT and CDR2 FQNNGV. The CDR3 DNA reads TGTGCCAGCGGCTTAGGCCCAGTACCGAACACTGAAGCTTTCTTT. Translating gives CASGLGPVPNTEAFF.

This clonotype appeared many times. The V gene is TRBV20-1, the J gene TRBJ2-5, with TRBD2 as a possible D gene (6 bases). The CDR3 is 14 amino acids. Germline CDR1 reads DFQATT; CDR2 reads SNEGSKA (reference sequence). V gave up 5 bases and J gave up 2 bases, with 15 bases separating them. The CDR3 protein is CSAGPPSEQETQYF. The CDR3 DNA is TGCAGTGCTGGGCCCCCTAGCGAGCAAGAGACCCAGTACTTC.

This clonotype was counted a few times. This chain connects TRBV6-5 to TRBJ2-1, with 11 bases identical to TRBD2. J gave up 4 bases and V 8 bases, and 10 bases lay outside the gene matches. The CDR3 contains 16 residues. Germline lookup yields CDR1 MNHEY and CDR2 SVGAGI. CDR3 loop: CASGGKLAGAYNEQFF. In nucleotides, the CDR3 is TGTGCCAGCGGCGGGAAACTAGCGGGAGCATACAATGAGCAGTTCTTC.

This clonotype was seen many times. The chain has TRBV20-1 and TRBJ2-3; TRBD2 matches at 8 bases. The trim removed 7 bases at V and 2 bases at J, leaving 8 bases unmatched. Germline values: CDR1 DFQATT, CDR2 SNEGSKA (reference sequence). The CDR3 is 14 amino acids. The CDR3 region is CSGPREGLTDTQYF. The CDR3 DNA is TGCAGTGGCCCTCGGGAGGGCCTCACAGATACGCAGTATTTT.

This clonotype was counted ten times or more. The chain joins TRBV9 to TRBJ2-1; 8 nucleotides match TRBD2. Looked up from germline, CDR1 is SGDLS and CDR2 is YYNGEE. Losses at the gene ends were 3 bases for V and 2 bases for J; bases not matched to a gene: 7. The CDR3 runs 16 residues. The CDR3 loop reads CASSGRRRGAYNEQFF. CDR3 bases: TGTGCCAGCAGCGGACGTCGGCGGGGGGCCTACAATGAGCAGTTCTTC.

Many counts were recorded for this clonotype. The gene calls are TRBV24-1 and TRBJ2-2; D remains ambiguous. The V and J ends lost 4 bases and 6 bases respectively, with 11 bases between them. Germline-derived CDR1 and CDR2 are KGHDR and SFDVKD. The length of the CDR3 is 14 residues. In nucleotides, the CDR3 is TGTGCCACCAGTGACCCTGGGGATTCCGGGGAGCTGTTTTTT. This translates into CATSDPGDSGELFF.

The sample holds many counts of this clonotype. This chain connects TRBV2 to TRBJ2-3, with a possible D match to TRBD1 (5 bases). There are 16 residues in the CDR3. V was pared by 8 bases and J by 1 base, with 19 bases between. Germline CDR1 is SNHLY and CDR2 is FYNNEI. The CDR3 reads CASVIRARVRTDTQYF. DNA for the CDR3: TGTGCCAGCGTTATCAGGGCGCGAGTCCGCACAGATACGCAGTATTTT.

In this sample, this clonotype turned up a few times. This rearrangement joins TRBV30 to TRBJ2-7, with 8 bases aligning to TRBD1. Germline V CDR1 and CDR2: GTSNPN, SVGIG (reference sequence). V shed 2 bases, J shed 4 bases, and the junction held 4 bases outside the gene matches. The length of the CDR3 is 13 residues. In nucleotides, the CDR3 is TGTGCCTGGAGTCCCAGGACAGGGTACGAGCAGTACTTC. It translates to CAWSPRTGYEQYF.